Below, 9 T cell receptor beta chains from the same sample are listed, as sequenced in a study of blood T cell repertoires in COVID-19. Here immunoSEQ multiplex PCR was the method, and the copy in TCRdb shows in-frame clones only, minus some. The sample lists 70,000 to 80,000 clones; 80% to 90% were seen once. Sequencing was done on a sample of peripheral blood. The source of these receptors is a woman between 50 and 59 years old with acute or convalescent COVID-19.

This clone has more than one count but fewer than ten. V usage is TRBV28 and J usage is TRBJ1-3, with D possibly matching TRBD1 (5 bases). Trimming removed 5 bases from V and 0 bases from J, with 17 bases in between. Germline V gene data show CDR1 as MDHEN and CDR2 as SYDVKM. The CDR3 has 17 residues. The CDR3 spells CASSGNRGTLSGNTIYF. The CDR3 DNA follows: TGTGCCAGCAGTGGGAACCGCGGGACCCTCTCTGGAAACACCATATATTTT.

In this sample, this clone turned up once. The rearrangement joins TRBV9 to TRBJ1-3; D ambiguous. CDR1 is SGDLS, CDR2 YYNGEE, per germline. Trimming stripped 3 bases from V and 0 bases from J, with 13 bases between. The CDR3 is 16 amino acids. DNA of the CDR3: TGTGCCAGCAGCGCCCAAACAGTACTCTCTGGAAACACCATATATTTT. Protein: CASSAQTVLSGNTIYF.

The chain has TRBV27 and TRBJ2-5; 14 bases align to TRBD2. J gave up 1 base and V 6 bases, and 4 bases lay outside the gene matches. CDR1 MNHEY and CDR2 SMNVEV come from the germline V gene (reference sequence). The CDR3 contains 16 residues. The CDR3 DNA follows: TGTGCCAGCAGGACTAGCGGGAGGGCCAGCCAAGAGACCCAGTACTTC. It is translated as CASRTSGRASQETQYF.

V usage is TRBV12-3 or TRBV12-4 and J usage is TRBJ2-1; D perhaps matches TRBD2 (5 bases). The CDR3 extends over 12 amino acids. V gave up 5 bases and J gave up 9 bases, with 11 bases separating them. CDR3 nucleotides: TGTGCCAGCAGTCGGACTGGGTTTGAGCAGTTCTTC. It specifies CASSRTGFEQFF.

V is TRBV6-5 and J is TRBJ2-2; maybe TRBD2 (7 bases). The V end lost 0 bases, the J end lost 3 bases, and 11 bases lay between the germline ends. The CDR3 has 16 residues. Germline CDR1 and CDR2: MNHEY and SVGAGI. CDR3 bases: TGTGCCAGCAGTTACTCGGGGGGGGCCGACACCGGGGAGCTGTTTTTT. This sequence encodes CASSYSGGADTGELFF.

The J gene is TRBJ2-3, the V gene TRBV12-3 or TRBV12-4; D is uncertain. V was trimmed by 10 bases and J by 4 bases, leaving 9 bases between them. This CDR3 has 11 residues. The CDR3 protein is CATRSSDTQYF. DNA of the CDR3: TGTGCCACCAGATCGTCAGATACGCAGTATTTT.

J is TRBJ2-3 and V is TRBV28; possible D gene TRBD2, 7 bases. This CDR3 has 19 amino acids. Trimming took off 8 bases at V and 1 base at J, with 28 bases between the two ends. CDR1 is MDHEN, CDR2 SYDVKM, per germline. Written as DNA, the CDR3 is TGTGCCAGCTCCCACCTAGGGGGGGCTCCGGGGGGTGGCACAGATACGCAGTATTTT. Protein sequence: CASSHLGGAPGGGTDTQYF.

CDR3 nucleotide sequence: TGTGCCAGCAGCCCCGGTAATAGCAATCAGCCCCAGCATTTT. Protein sequence: CASSPGNSNQPQHF. This chain uses TRBV25-1 with TRBJ1-5; D gene uncertain. Germline values: CDR1 MGHDK, CDR2 SYGVNS. Trimming pared 6 bases from V and 0 bases from J, leaving 9 bases between. The CDR3 is made up of 14 amino acids.

This chain's CDR3 is CATLLTGSGEKLFF. The CDR3 DNA is TGTGCCACCTTACTGACAGGCAGCGGTGAAAAACTGTTTTTT. V and J are TRBV19 and TRBJ1-4; the D gene is possibly TRBD1 (6 bases). The ends were cut back, 10 bases at V and 7 bases at J, with 19 bases in the middle. The germline CDR1 and CDR2 sequences are LNHDA and SQIVND (reference sequence). The length of the CDR3 is 14 residues.